This TCR beta chain was observed in a study of cytomegalovirus exposure and HLA in healthy donors. Overall study: The Caucasian-associated ancestry cluster held roughly 80% of 300 to 450 genotyped donors.

The PCR had 60 Vbeta and 13 Jbeta primers. Using immunoSEQ multiplex PCR, the repertoire was profiled, and TCRdb retains in-frame clones only, with some absent. The repertoire includes some 150,000 clones, approximately 60% of them detected once, and roughly 2.5% sits in the top ten. As to this clone: Antigen unknown.

The CDR3 sequence is 13 residues long. V lost 5 bases and J lost 5, with 12 bases in between. In germline, CDR1 is SGHTA, CDR2 FQGNSA. General study results and limits: The authors confirmed in vitro that a few CMV-associated chains were specific for CMV antigens.

The source material was PBMCs. The chain recombines TRBV7-2 with TRBJ1-1, with a tentative D call TRBD1 (5 bases). The receptor was derived from a woman in her forties in good health and CMV-seronegative. In DNA, the CDR3 is TGTGCCAGCAGCCAGGGCCCGGTAACTGAAGCTTTCTTT. Its protein is CASSQGPVTEAFF.